This TCR beta chain originates from a study of blood T cell repertoires in COVID-19 (dated by TCRdb to between 2020 and 2021). Concerning the study at large: Samples covering the acute and convalescent phases of COVID-19 were provided by collaborators in the United States, Italy and Spain. The material from the prospective study consisted of cDNA or gDNA derived from T cells, B-cell-depleted T cells, or PBMCs. The dataset comprised deeply sampled blood TCRbeta repertoires from subjects exposed to, actively infected with, or recovered from COVID-19. The repertoires were released in a freely available public database meant as a resource for research on the immune response to SARS-CoV-2. The samples were drawn from two sources: the first 160 participants of the ongoing ImmuneRACE study, and 1,000 to 1,500 subjects contributed by 6 global collaborators. Nearly every sample came with metadata listing a de-identified subject ID, COVID-19 status, age in years and sex. Where HLA class I and class II types were available, the types were taken from metadata supplied by the sample provider, not from assay-based typing.

The research as a whole found: Clinical and demographic metadata were provided uncurated, with the amount varying by source and participant.

Each collaborating institution followed its own protocols to collect whole blood in K2EDTA tubes. For TCRbeta analysis, collaborators shipped samples as frozen whole blood, isolated PBMCs, or DNA extracted from either of those sample types. Points on this clone: It lacks a known antigen. No quality values exist for individual bases; no much larger clone is one base distant.

Including the terminal cysteine and phenylalanine, the CDR3 comprises 13 residues. The kept DNA is CDR3 alone, 39 bases in frame from the first base. V is cut back by 5 bases and J by 3 bases, with 3 bases in the junction unmatched. The germline V gene (reference sequence) yields LNHDA for CDR1 and SQIVND for CDR2. The immunoSEQ Assay, a bias-controlled multiplex PCR, was used to amplify TCRbeta CDR3 regions from genomic DNA. The source study handled its data this way. Within the assay, amplification of reference gene primers was used to estimate how many nucleated cells each sample contained. To quantify the absolute abundance of each unique TCRbeta CDR3 rearrangement, sequence reads were collapsed and filtered. For each sample, productive Simpson clonality was calculated as the square root of Simpson's diversity index over productive rearrangements. Sourced from immuneACCESS, this table was stored by TCRdb with only in-frame sequences that have V and J called. A share of the clones is absent; for the studies checked, an unresolved V gene accounts for under half, and the remainder has no known explanation. V, J and clone size were drawn from that table, and D and trimming were deduced from the DNA. In all, the sample holds roughly 250,000 clones, and approximately 90% of those were seen once. The biggest ten clones account for 3.5% to 4.5% of the sample.

Sequenced: peripheral blood. The sequence links TRBV19 to TRBJ1-1, with TRBD1 identical over 7 junction bases. The receptor's source is a woman aged 40 to 50 with acute or convalescent COVID-19. The CDR3 loop reads CASSSDRYTEAFF. The DNA sequence follows: TGTGCCAGTAGTTCGGACAGGTACACTGAAGCTTTCTTT.